These T cell receptor beta chains were read from a single sample in a study of cytomegalovirus exposure and HLA in healthy donors. Assay: immunoSEQ multiplex PCR; the TCRdb copy retains only in-frame clones and omits some. The sample contains 150,000 to 200,000 clones, 65% to 85% of which appear only once. Sequencing was performed on PBMCs. All receptors derive from a man aged 18 to 30 in good health and CMV-seronegative. The CDR3 runs from the conserved cysteine through the conserved F or W. The D gene is left open where the match is weak. Expanded clones are given a class, and other clones once, few, many or no size at all.

clone size	V gene	D gene	J gene	CDR3 protein	CDR3 DNA
-	TRBV11-2	TRBD2	TRBJ2-7	CASSLVLAGGRLTYEQYF	TGTGCCAGCAGCTTAGTGCTAGCGGGAGGGCGGCTTACCTACGAGCAGTACTTC
once	TRBV7-3	TRBD2	TRBJ2-1	CASSFNGRAFDEQFF	TGTGCCAGCAGCTTTAACGGGAGGGCCTTTGATGAGCAGTTCTTC
once	TRBV7-9	-	TRBJ2-1	CASSPPNPSSYNEQFF	TGTGCCAGCAGCCCTCCGAACCCGAGCTCCTACAATGAGCAGTTCTTC
once	TRBV5-1	TRBD2	TRBJ2-7	CASSLALAGDHEQYF	TGCGCCAGCAGCTTGGCCTTAGCGGGAGACCACGAGCAGTACTTC
-	TRBV6-4	TRBD2	TRBJ2-3	CASSETSGGADTQYF	TGTGCCAGCAGTGAGACTAGCGGGGGGGCAGATACGCAGTATTTT
-	TRBV7-3	TRBD1	TRBJ2-7	CASSLNGQGALSEQYF	TGTGCCAGCAGCTTAAACGGGCAGGGGGCGCTTAGCGAGCAGTACTTC
-	TRBV7-9	TRBD2	TRBJ2-1	CASSLLGLADNEQFF	TGTGCCAGCAGCTTATTGGGACTAGCCGACAATGAGCAGTTCTTC
-	TRBV5-4	-	TRBJ1-1	CASTLRGRENTEAFF	TGTGCCAGCACCCTGCGGGGCCGGGAGAACACTGAAGCTTTCTTT
-	TRBV7-2	-	TRBJ2-7	CASKWANEQYF	TGTGCCAGCAAATGGGCCAACGAGCAGTACTTC
once	TRBV19	-	TRBJ2-2	CASEGGDTGELFF	TGTGCCAGTGAGGGTGGGGACACCGGGGAGCTGTTTTTT
-	TRBV10-3	-	TRBJ1-6	CAISESGGGYSPLHF	TGTGCCATCAGTGAGTCTGGTGGGGGCTATTCACCCCTCCACTTT
-	TRBV28	-	TRBJ2-7	CASSEDRPGRQYF	TGTGCCAGCTCTGAAGACAGGCCGGGACGGCAGTACTTC
-	TRBV7-9	-	TRBJ2-7	CASSLTRTVHSYEQYF	TGTGCCAGCAGCTTAACGAGGACAGTCCACTCCTACGAGCAGTACTTC
-	TRBV7-6	TRBD2	TRBJ2-2	CASSLTGGQVGELFF	TGTGCCAGCAGCTTAACGGGGGGGCAAGTCGGGGAGCTGTTTTTT
-	TRBV27	TRBD1	TRBJ2-3	CASSSTGGTDTQYF	TGTGCCAGCAGTTCGACAGGGGGAACAGATACGCAGTATTTT
-	TRBV4-2	-	TRBJ2-7	CASSQVAGGSYEQYF	TGTGCCAGCAGCCAAGTGGCCGGCGGCTCCTACGAGCAGTACTTC
once	TRBV7-2	TRBD2	TRBJ2-7	CASSHPSSGGAYYEQYF	TGTGCCAGCAGCCATCCTTCTAGCGGGGGGGCCTACTACGAGCAGTACTTC
-	TRBV2	TRBD1	TRBJ2-2	CASSEGDRAPGELFF	TGTGCCAGCAGTGAAGGGGACAGGGCCCCCGGGGAGCTGTTTTTT
-	TRBV18	TRBD1	TRBJ1-5	CASSPPIRPDRGNQPQHF	TGTGCCAGCTCACCACCAATCAGGCCGGACAGGGGCAATCAGCCCCAGCATTTT
few	TRBV10-3	-	TRBJ2-1	CAISGTSYNEQFF	TGTGCCATCAGCGGGACTTCCTACAATGAGCAGTTCTTC
-	TRBV5-6	TRBD1	TRBJ2-3	CASSLLGQGTDTQYF	TGTGCCAGCAGCTTGCTGGGACAGGGCACAGATACGCAGTATTTT
-	TRBV28	-	TRBJ2-1	CASSLFAVRSYNEQFF	TGTGCCAGCAGTTTATTCGCAGTGAGGTCCTACAATGAGCAGTTCTTC
-	TRBV6-1	-	TRBJ2-7	CASSVVTRVWEQYF	TGTGCCAGCAGTGTTGTGACTAGGGTTTGGGAGCAGTACTTC
-	TRBV7-6	TRBD2	TRBJ2-5	CASSSSGGAIPETQYF	TGTGCCAGCAGCTCTAGCGGGGGGGCCATTCCGGAGACCCAGTACTTC
-	TRBV4-2	-	TRBJ2-1	CASSQDHTRHNEQFF	TGTGCCAGCAGCCAAGATCACACTAGACACAATGAGCAGTTCTTC
-	TRBV6-5	TRBD1	TRBJ1-1	CASRQGAVTEAFF	TGTGCCAGCAGGCAGGGGGCCGTCACTGAAGCTTTCTTT
once	TRBV27	-	TRBJ2-2	CASSWRRATNTGELFF	TGTGCCAGCAGCTGGAGGAGGGCAACGAACACCGGGGAGCTGTTTTTT